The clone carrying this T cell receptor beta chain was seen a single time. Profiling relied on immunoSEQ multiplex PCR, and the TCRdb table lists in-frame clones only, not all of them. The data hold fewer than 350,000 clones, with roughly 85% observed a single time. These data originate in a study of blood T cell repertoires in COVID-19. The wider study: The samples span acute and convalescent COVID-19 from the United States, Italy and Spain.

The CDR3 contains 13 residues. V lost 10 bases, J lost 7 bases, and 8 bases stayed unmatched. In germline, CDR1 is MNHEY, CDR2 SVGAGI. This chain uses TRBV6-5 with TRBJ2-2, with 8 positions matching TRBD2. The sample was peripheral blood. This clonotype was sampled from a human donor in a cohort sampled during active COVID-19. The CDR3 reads CATSRRGDGELFF. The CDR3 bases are TGTGCCACCTCCCGGCGGGGGGACGGGGAGCTGTTTTTT.